This T cell receptor beta chain was obtained from a study of T-cell memory formation after mild COVID-19. On the study more broadly: TCR clusters were mostly donor specific.

Only a few counts were recorded for this clonotype. Its antigen remains unknown. The 5'RACE method, run with constant-segment primers, produced TCR alpha and TCR beta cDNA libraries (carrying sample barcodes and UMIs). Using its own MiXCR run on the 5' RACE reads, TCRdb lists one record per CDR3 protein. The table includes 470,000 or so distinct CDR3 sequences, 18% detected once. Points from the study as a whole: Prior to infection, memory already included some responding clones, suggesting cross-reactive memory joined.

The germline V gene encodes CDR1 SGHTA and CDR2 FQGNSA. The V and J ends lost 7 bases and 7 bases respectively, with 16 bases between them. This CDR3 is 13 amino acids long. This clonotype was sampled from a young man who had mild COVID-19 (a few samples of this study predate the infection). Cell type and time point are not known. The rearrangement uses TRBV7-2 and TRBJ1-2; maybe TRBD1 (6 bases). Material for sequencing was PBMCs or a T cell subset sorted from them (not recorded which). The chain's CDR3 is CASTPQGWGGYTF. In DNA form, the CDR3 reads TGTGCCAGCACCCCACAGGGTTGGGGTGGCTACACCTTC.